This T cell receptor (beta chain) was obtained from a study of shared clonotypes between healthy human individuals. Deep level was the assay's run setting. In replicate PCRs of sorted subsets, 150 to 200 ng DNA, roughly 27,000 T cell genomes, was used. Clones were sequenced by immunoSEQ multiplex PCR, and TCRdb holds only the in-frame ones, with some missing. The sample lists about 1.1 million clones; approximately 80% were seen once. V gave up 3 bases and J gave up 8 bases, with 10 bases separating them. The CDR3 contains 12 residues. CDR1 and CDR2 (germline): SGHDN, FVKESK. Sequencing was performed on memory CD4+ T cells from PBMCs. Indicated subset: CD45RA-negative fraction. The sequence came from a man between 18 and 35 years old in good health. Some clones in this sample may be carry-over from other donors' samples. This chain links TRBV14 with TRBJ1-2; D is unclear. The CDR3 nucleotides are TGTGCCAGCAGCCATGAGGATTTCGGCTACACCTTC. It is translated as CASSHEDFGYTF.